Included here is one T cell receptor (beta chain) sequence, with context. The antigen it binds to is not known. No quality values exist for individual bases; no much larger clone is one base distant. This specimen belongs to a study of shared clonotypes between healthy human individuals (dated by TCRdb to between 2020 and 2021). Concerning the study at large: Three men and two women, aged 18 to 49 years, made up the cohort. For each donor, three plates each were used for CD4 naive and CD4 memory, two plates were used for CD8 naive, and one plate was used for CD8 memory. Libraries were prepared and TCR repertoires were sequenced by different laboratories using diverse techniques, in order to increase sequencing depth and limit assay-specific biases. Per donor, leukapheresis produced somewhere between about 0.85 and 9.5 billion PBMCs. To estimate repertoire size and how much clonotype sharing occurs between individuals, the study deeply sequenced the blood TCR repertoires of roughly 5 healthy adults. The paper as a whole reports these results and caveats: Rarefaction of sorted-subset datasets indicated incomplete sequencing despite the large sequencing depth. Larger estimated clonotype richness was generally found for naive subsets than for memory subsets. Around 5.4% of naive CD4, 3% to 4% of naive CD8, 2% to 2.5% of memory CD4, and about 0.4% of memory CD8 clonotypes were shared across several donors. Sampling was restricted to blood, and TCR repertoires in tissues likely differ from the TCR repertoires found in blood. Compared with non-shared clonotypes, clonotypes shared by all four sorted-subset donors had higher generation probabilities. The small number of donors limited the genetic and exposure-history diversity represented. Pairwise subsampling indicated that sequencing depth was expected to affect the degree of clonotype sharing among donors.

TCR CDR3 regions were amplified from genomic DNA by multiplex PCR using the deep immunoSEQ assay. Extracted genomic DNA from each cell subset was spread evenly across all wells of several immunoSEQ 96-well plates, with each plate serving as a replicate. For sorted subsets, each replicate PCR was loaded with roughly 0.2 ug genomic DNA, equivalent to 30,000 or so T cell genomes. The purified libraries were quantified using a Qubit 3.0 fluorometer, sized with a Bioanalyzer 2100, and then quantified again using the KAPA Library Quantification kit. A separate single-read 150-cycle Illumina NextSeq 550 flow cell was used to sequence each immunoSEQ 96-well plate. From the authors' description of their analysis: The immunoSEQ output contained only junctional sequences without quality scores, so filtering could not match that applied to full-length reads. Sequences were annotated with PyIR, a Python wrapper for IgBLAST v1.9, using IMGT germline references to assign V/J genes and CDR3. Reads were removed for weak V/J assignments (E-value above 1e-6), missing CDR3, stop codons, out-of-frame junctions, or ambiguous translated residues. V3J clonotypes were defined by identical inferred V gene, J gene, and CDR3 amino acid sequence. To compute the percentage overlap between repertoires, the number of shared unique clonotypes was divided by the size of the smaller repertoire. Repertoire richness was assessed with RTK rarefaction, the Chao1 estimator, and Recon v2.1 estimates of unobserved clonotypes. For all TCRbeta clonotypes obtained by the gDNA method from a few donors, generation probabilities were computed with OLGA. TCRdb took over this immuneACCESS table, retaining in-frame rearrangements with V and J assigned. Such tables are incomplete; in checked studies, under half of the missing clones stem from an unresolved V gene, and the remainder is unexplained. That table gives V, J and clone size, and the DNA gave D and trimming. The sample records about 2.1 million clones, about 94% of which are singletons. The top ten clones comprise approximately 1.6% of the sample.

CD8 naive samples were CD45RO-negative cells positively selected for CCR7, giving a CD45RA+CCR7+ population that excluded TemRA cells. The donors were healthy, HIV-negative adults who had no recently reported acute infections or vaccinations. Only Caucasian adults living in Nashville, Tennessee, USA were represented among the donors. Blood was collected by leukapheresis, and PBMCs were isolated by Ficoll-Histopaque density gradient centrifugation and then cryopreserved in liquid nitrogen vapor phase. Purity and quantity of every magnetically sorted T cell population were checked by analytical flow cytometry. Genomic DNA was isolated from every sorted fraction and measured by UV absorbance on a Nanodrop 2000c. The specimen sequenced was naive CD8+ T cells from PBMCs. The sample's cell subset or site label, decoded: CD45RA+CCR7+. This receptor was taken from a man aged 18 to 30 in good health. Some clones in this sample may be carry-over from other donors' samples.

The nucleotide sequence is TGTGCCAGCAGCCAAGTCCATCCGGGCGAGCAGTACTTC. It encodes CASSQVHPGEQYF. The V and J segments used are TRBV14 and TRBJ2-7; there is no confident call for the D gene. The CDR3 has 13 amino acids, counting the end cysteine and phenylalanine. The kept DNA is CDR3 alone, 39 bases in frame from the first base. The germline V gene sets CDR1 to SGHDN and CDR2 to FVKESK. Trimming costs V 1 base and J 6 bases, and their ends lie 10 bases apart.